The clone carrying this T cell receptor beta chain showed up just a few times. The CDR3 spans 13 residues. Trimming removed 0 bases at V and 5 bases at J, with 7 bases between. Germline loops: CDR1 SGHNT, CDR2 YYREEE (reference sequence). A multiplex PCR was run with 60 Vbeta primers and 13 Jbeta primers. TCRdb's table, derived via immunoSEQ multiplex PCR, lists solely in-frame clones and lacks some. Of about 98,000 clones in the sample, about four fifths are singletons; the top ten hold approximately 10%. These data are taken from a study of cytomegalovirus exposure and HLA in healthy donors. Though probably carrying unrecorded immune exposures, donors were nominally healthy at sampling.

This sequence joins TRBV5-4 and TRBJ2-3; tentative D call: TRBD1 (5 bases). The sample consisted of PBMCs. The receptor was isolated from a man aged 18-30 years in good health and CMV-seropositive. The CDR3 nucleotides are TGTGCCAGCAGCTTGGAGGGGAAAGATACGCAGTATTTT. Its translation is CASSLEGKDTQYF.